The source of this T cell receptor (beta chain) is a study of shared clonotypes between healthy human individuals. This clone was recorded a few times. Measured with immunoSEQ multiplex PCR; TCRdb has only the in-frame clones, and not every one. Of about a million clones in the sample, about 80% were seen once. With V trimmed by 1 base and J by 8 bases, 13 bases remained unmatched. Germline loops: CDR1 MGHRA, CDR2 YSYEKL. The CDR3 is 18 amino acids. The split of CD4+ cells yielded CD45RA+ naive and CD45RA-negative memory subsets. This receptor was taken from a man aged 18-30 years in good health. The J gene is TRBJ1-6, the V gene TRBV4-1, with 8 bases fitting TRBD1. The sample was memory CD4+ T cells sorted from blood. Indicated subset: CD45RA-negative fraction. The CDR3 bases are TGCGCCAGCAGCCAAGGAGGGGCAGGGGGCGGCATCTATTCACCCCTCCACTTT. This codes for CASSQGGAGGGIYSPLHF.